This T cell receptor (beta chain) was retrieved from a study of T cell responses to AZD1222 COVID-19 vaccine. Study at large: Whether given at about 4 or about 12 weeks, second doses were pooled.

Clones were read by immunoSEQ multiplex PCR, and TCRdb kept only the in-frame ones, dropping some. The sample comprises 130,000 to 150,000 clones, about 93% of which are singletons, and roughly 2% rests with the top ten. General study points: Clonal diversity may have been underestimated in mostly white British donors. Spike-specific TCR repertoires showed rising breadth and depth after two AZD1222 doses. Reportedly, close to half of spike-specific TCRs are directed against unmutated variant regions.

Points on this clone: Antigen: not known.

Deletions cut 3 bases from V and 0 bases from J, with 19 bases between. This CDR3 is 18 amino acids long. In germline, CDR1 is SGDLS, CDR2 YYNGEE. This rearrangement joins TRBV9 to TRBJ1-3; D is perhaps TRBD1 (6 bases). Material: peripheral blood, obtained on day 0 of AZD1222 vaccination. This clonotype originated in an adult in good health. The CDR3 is CASSAPQGSEISGNTIYF. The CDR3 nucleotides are TGTGCCAGCAGCGCCCCTCAGGGGTCGGAAATCTCTGGAAACACCATATATTTT.